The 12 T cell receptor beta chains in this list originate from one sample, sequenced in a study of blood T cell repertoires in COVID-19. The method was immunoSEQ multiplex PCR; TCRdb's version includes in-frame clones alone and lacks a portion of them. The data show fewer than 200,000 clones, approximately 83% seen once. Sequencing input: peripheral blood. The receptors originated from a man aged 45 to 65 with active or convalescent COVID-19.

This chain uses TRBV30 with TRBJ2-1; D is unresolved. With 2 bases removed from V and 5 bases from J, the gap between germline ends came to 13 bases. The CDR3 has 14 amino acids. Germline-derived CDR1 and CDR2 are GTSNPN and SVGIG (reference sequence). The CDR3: CAWSTPEIDNEQFF. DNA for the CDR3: TGTGCCTGGAGTACCCCCGAGATAGACAATGAGCAGTTCTTC.

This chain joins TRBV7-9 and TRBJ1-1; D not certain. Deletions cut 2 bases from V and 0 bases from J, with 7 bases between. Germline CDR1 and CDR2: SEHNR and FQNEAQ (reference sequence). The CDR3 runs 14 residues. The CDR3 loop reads CASSLNSLNTEAFF. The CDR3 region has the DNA TGTGCCAGCAGCTTAAACAGCCTGAACACTGAAGCTTTCTTT.

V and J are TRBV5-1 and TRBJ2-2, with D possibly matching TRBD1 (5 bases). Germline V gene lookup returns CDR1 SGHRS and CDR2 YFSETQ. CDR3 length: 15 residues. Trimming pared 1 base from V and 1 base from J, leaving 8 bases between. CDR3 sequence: CASSLRQGNTGELFF. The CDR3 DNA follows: TGCGCCAGCAGCTTGCGCCAGGGGAACACCGGGGAGCTGTTTTTT. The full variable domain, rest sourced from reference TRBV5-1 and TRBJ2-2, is KAGVTQTPRYLIKTRGQQVTLSCSPISGHRSVSWYQQTPGQGLQFLFEYFSETQRNKGNFPGRFSGRQFSNSRSEMNVSTLELGDSALYLCASSLRQGNTGELFFGEGSRLTVL.

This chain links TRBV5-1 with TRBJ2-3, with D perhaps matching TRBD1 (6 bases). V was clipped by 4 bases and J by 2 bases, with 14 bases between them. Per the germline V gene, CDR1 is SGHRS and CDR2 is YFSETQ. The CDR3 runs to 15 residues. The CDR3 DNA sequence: TGCGCCAGCAGCCCTACTCGGGACAACACAGATACGCAGTATTTT. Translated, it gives CASSPTRDNTDTQYF. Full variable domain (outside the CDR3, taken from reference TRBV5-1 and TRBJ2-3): KAGVTQTPRYLIKTRGQQVTLSCSPISGHRSVSWYQQTPGQGLQFLFEYFSETQRNKGNFPGRFSGRQFSNSRSEMNVSTLELGDSALYLCASSPTRDNTDTQYFGPGTRLTVL.

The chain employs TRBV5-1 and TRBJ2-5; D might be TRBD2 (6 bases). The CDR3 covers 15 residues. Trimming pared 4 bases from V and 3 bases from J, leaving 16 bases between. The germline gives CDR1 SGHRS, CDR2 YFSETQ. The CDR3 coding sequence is TGCGCCAGCAGCCCCCCGGAACGGGGGAAAGAGACCCAGTACTTC. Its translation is CASSPPERGKETQYF.

The CDR3 sequence is CASSIDRGGTGELFF. The CDR3 nucleotides read TGTGCCAGTAGTATCGACAGGGGAGGGACCGGGGAGCTGTTTTTT. This chain joins TRBV19 and TRBJ2-2; possible D gene TRBD1, 8 bases. Germline values: CDR1 LNHDA, CDR2 SQIVND (reference sequence). This CDR3 is 15 amino acids long. V was shortened by 3 bases and J by 5 bases, with 13 bases between the two germline ends.

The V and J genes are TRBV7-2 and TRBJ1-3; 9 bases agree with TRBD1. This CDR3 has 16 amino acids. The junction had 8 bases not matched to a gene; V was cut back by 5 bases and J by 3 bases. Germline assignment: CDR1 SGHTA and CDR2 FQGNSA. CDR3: CASSPAGTGNGNTIYF. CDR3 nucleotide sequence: TGTGCCAGCAGCCCCGCGGGGACAGGGAATGGAAACACCATATATTTT.

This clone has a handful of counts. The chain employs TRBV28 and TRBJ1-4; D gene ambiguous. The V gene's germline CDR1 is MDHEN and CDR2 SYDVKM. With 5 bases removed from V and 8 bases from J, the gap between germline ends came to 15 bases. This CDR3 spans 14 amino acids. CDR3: CASSPPVSPEKLFF. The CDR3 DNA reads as TGTGCCAGCAGTCCCCCCGTGAGTCCCGAAAAACTGTTTTTT. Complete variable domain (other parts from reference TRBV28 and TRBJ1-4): DVKVTQSSRYLVKRTGEKVFLECVQDMDHENMFWYRQDPGLGLRLIYFSYDVKMKEKGDIPEGYSVSREKKERFSLILESASTNQTSMYLCASSPPVSPEKLFFGSGTQLSVL.

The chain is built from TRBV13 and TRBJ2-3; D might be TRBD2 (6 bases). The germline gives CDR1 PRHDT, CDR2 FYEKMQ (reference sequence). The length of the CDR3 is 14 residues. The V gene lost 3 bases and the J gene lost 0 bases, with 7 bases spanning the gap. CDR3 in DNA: TGTGCCAGCAGCTTCCGGGGGAGCACAGATACGCAGTATTTT. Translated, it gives CASSFRGSTDTQYF. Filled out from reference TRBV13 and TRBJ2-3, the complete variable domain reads AAGVIQSPRHLIKEKRETATLKCYPIPRHDTVYWYQQGPGQDPQFLISFYEKMQSDKGSIPDRFSAQQFSDYHSELNMSSLELGDSALYFCASSFRGSTDTQYFGPGTRLTVL.

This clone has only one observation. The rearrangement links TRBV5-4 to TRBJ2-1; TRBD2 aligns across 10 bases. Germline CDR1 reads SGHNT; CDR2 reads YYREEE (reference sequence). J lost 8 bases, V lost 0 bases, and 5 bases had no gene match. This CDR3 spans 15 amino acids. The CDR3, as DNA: TGTGCCAGCAGCTTGGAACTAGCGGGGATGTATGAGCAGTTCTTC. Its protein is CASSLELAGMYEQFF.

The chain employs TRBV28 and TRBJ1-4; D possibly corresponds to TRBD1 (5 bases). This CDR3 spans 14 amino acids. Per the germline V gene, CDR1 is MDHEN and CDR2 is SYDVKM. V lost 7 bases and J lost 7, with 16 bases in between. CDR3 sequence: CASTLGGTVEKLFF. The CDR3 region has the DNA TGTGCCAGCACCTTGGGGGGAACTGTTGAAAAACTGTTTTTT.

CDR3 in amino acids: CAISPRDTSYEQYF. CDR3 coding DNA: TGTGCCATCAGCCCACGGGACACATCCTACGAGCAGTACTTC. The V call is TRBV10-3, the J call TRBJ2-7, with D possibly matching TRBD1 (6 bases). Per the germline V gene, CDR1 is ENHRY and CDR2 is SYGVKD. The CDR3 is 14 amino acids. Trimming removed 6 bases at V and 1 base at J, with 13 bases between.